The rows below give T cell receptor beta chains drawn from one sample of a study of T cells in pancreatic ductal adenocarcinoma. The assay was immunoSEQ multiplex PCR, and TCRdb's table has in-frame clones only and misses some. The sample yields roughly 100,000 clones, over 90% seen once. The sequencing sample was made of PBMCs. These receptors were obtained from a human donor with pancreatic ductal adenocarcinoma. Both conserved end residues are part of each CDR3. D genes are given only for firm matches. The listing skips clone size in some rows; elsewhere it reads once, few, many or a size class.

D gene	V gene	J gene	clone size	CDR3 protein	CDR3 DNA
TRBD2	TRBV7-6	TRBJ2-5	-	CASSSAPTGTSGRGARETQYF	TGTGCCAGCAGCTCGGCCCCCACCGGGACTAGCGGAAGAGGGGCTCGAGAGACCCAGTACTTC
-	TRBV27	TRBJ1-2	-	CASSLSMTHGYTF	TGTGCCAGCAGTTTATCGATGACACACGGCTACACCTTC
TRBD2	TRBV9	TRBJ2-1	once	CASSFRLADEQFF	TGTGCCAGCAGCTTCCGACTAGCGGATGAGCAGTTCTTC
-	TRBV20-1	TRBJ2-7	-	CSARHYEQYF	TGCAGCGCGCGCCACTACGAGCAGTACTTC
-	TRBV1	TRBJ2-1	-	CTSSQDDSGRNEQFF	TGCACCAGCAGCCAAGACGACAGTGGTAGGAATGAGCAGTTCTTC
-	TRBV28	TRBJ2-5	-	CAILRQETQYF	TGTGCCATACTAAGACAAGAGACCCAGTACTTC
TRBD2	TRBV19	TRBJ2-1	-	CASSMGRLAGGHNEQFF	TGTGCCAGTAGTATGGGTAGACTAGCGGGGGGACACAATGAGCAGTTCTTC
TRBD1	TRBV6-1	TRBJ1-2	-	CASTTGNYGYTF	TGTGCCAGCACGACAGGGAACTATGGCTACACCTTC
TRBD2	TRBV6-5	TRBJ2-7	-	CASSLLAGGLEQYF	TGTGCCAGCAGTTTACTAGCGGGAGGGCTCGAGCAGTACTTC
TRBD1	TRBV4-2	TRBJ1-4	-	CASSQEKQTGEKLFF	TGTGCCAGCAGCCAAGAGAAGCAGACAGGGGAAAAACTGTTTTTT
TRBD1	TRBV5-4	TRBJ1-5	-	CASSLPICQGVRNQPQHF	TGTGCCAGCAGCTTACCTATTTGCCAGGGGGTCCGCAATCAGCCCCAGCATTTT
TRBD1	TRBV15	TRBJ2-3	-	CATSRDTGQGGSDTQYF	TGTGCCACCAGCAGAGATACGGGACAGGGGGGGTCAGATACGCAGTATTTT
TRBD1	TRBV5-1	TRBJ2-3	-	CASSPGTVGDTQYF	TGCGCCAGCAGCCCCGGGACAGTCGGGGATACGCAGTATTTT
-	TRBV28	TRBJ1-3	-	CASSPTDRGNTIYF	TGTGCCAGCAGCCCAACCGACAGGGGAAACACCATATATTTT
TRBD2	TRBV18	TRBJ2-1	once	CASSPLLAGVYEQFF	TGTGCCAGCTCACCGCTACTAGCGGGAGTATATGAGCAGTTCTTC
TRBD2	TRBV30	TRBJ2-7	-	CAWNLGGEVGEQYF	TGTGCCTGGAATCTCGGGGGGGAGGTGGGGGAGCAGTACTTC
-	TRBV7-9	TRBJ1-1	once	CASSLGSGQMNTEAFF	TGTGCCAGCAGCTTAGGGTCAGGACAGATGAACACTGAAGCTTTCTTT
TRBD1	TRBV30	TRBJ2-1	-	CAWGGQAYNEQFF	TGTGCCTGGGGGGGACAGGCGTACAATGAGCAGTTCTTC
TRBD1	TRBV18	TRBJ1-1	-	CASSQGGPNTEAFF	TGTGCCAGCTCCCAGGGGGGACCTAACACTGAAGCTTTCTTT
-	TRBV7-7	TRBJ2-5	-	CASSPAGLLETQYF	TGTGCTAGCAGCCCCGCGGGCCTCCTGGAGACCCAGTACTTC
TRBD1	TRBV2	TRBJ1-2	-	CASSRQGWGYTF	TGTGCCAGCAGCAGACAGGGCTGGGGCTACACCTTC
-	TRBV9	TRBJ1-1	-	CASSAGGEAFF	TGTGCCAGCAGCGCGGGGGGAGAAGCTTTCTTT
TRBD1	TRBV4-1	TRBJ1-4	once	CASSQDRQGGRAGVNEKLFF	TGCGCCAGCAGCCAAGACCGACAGGGCGGTCGGGCCGGGGTTAATGAAAAACTGTTTTTT
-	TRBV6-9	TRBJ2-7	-	CASSYMGLRSEQYF	TGTGCCAGCAGTTATATGGGGCTTCGGTCCGAGCAGTACTTC
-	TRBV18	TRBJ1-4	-	CASSGGGGGRGEKLFF	TGTGCCAGCTCAGGGGGGGGCGGAGGTCGGGGTGAAAAACTGTTTTTT
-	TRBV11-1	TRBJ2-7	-	CASGGTASSYEQYF	TGTGCCAGCGGCGGGACAGCCTCCTCCTACGAGCAGTACTTC
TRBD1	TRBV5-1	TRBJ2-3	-	CASRTGSDTQYF	TGCGCCAGCCGGACAGGTTCAGATACGCAGTATTTT
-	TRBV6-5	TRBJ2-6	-	CASLPEGSGANVLTF	TGTGCCAGTTTGCCGGAGGGATCTGGGGCCAACGTCCTGACTTTC
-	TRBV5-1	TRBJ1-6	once	CASSLGQGNSPLHF	TGCGCCAGCAGCTTGGGGCAGGGTAACTCACCCCTCCACTTT
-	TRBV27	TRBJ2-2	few	CASSRESWSAGELFF	TGTGCCAGCAGCCGGGAGTCCTGGTCCGCCGGGGAGCTGTTTTTT
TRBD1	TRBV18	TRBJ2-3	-	CASSPLQGTDTQYF	TGTGCCAGCTCACCTTTACAGGGGACAGATACGCAGTATTTT
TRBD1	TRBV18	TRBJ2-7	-	CASSLHNQPGQGYEQYF	TGTGCCAGCTCACTCCATAACCAACCGGGACAGGGCTACGAGCAGTACTTC
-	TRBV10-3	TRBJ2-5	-	CATGRGEETQYF	TGTGCCACCGGGAGAGGGGAAGAGACCCAGTACTTC
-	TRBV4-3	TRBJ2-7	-	CASSQVGVGEQYF	TGCGCCAGCAGCCAAGTCGGAGTTGGCGAGCAGTACTTC
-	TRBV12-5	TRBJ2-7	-	CASGTRVSYEQYF	TGTGCTAGTGGTACGAGAGTCTCCTACGAGCAGTACTTC
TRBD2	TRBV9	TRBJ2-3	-	CASSSNRPSGRLRTDTQYF	TGTGCCAGCAGCTCCAACCGACCTAGCGGGAGGTTGAGGACAGATACGCAGTATTTT
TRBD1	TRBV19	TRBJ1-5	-	CATVGQAGNQPQHF	TGTGCCACCGTGGGACAGGCTGGCAATCAGCCCCAGCATTTT